This T cell receptor beta chain was documented in a study of cytomegalovirus exposure and HLA in healthy donors. Donors consisted of healthy bone marrow donors. PCR primers comprised 60 Vbeta and 13 Jbeta primers. The data were produced by immunoSEQ multiplex PCR, yet TCRdb's version contains in-frame clones alone and is incomplete. The data show around 150,000 clones, 77% seen once. This clone occurred a few times. What it binds is unknown. Germline CDR1 and CDR2: LNHDA and SQIVND (reference sequence). The CDR3 has 14 amino acids. Trimming left V 3 bases short and J 2 bases short, with 11 bases between. Study findings and constraints: An analysis that was carried out later associated 16,000 or so TCR beta sequences with HLA alleles at 0.05 false discovery rate.

Sequenced input: PBMCs. The chain uses TRBV19 and TRBJ2-7, with a weak D call TRBD1 (6 bases). This clonotype was obtained from a woman aged 40 to 49 in good health and CMV-seropositive. CDR3 nucleotide sequence: TGTGCCAGTAGTATTTACAGGGATGCCTACGAGCAGTACTTC. Its translation: CASSIYRDAYEQYF.